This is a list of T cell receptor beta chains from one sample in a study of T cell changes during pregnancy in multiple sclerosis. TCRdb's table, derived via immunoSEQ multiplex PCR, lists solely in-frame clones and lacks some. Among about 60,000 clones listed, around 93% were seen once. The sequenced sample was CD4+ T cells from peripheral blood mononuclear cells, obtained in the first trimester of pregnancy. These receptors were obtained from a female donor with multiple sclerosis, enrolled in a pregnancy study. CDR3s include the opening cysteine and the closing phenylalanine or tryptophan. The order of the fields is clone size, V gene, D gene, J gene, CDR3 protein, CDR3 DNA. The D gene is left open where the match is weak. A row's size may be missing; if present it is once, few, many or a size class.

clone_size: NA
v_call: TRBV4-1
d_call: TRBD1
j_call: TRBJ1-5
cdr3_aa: CASSQDGGTANQPQHF
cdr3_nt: TGCGCCAGCAGCCAAGATGGAGGGACAGCTAATCAGCCCCAGCATTTT

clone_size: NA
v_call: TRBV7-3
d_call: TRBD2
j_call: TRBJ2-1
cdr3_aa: CASSPLRGSSYNEQFF
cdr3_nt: TGTGCCAGCAGCCCCCTGCGGGGGAGCTCCTACAATGAGCAGTTCTTC

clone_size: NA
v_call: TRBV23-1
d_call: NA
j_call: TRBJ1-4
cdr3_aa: CASSLGGEKLFF
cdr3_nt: TGCGCCAGCTCCTTGGGGGGTGAAAAACTGTTTTTT

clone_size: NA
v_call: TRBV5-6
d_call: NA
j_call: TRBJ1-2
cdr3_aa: CASSSQGKGWPQDYGYTF
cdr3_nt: TGTGCCAGCAGTTCCCAGGGGAAAGGGTGGCCCCAAGATTATGGCTACACCTTC

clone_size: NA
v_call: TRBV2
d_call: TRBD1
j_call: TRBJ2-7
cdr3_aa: CASRGTGSRGEQYF
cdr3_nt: TGTGCCAGCAGGGGGACAGGGTCGAGGGGGGAGCAGTACTTC

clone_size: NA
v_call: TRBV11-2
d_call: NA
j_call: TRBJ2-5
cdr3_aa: CASSLRQVGQETQYF
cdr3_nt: TGTGCCAGCAGCTTAAGACAGGTTGGGCAAGAGACCCAGTACTTC

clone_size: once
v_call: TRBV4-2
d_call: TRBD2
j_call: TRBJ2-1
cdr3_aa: CASSSRTSGASLTYNEQFF
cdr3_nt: TGTGCCAGCAGCTCTCGGACTAGCGGGGCCTCTTTAACCTACAATGAGCAGTTCTTC

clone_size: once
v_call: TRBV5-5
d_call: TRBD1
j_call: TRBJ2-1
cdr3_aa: CASSAARTGPYNEQFF
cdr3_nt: TGTGCCAGCAGCGCGGCTCGGACAGGGCCCTACAATGAGCAGTTCTTC

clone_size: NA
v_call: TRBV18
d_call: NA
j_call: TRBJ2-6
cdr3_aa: CASSRAGDGANVLTF
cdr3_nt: TGTGCCAGCTCACGGGCGGGCGACGGGGCCAACGTCCTGACTTTC

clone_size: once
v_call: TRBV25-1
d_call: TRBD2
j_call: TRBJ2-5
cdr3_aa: CASSEYMGGYQETQYF
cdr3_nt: TGTGCCAGCAGTGAATATATGGGGGGGTACCAAGAGACCCAGTACTTC

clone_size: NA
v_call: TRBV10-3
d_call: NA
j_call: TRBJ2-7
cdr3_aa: CATSGAGTYEQYF
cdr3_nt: TGTGCCACCAGTGGCGCAGGGACCTACGAGCAGTACTTC

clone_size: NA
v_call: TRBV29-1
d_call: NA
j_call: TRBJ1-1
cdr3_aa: CSVEDIQSNEAFF
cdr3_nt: TGCAGCGTTGAAGATATACAGAGCAATGAAGCTTTCTTT

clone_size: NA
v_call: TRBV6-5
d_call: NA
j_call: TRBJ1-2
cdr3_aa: CASRLRDKGYTF
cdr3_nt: TGTGCCAGCAGGCTCCGGGACAAGGGCTACACCTTC

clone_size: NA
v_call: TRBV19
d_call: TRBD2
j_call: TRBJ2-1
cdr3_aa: CASLPRGGLSYNEQFF
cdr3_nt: TGTGCCAGTCTACCTCGGGGGGGCCTCTCCTACAATGAGCAGTTCTTC

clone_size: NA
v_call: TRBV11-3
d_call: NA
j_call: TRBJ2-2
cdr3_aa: CASSPGGFNTGELFF
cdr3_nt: TGTGCCAGCAGCCCAGGTGGCTTCAACACCGGGGAGCTGTTTTTT

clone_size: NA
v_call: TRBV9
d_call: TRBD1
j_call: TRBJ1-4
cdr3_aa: CASSPDRGSFGNEKLFF
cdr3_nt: TGTGCCAGCAGCCCAGACAGGGGAAGCTTCGGTAATGAAAAACTGTTTTTT

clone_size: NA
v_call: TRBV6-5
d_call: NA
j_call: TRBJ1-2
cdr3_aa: CASSPGIYGYTF
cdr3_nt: TGTGCCAGCAGCCCAGGGATTTATGGCTACACCTTC

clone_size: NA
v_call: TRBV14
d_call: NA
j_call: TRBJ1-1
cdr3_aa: CASSQDLGTNTEAFF
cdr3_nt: TGTGCCAGCAGCCAAGATTTAGGGACTAACACTGAAGCTTTCTTT

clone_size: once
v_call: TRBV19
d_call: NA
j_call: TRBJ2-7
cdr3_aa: CASSIVTQVGYEQYF
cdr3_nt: TGTGCCAGTAGTATTGTGACCCAGGTGGGTTACGAGCAGTACTTC

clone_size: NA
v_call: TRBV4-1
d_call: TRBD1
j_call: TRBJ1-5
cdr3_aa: CAVHFGGQVNQPQHF
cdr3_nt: TGCGCCGTTCACTTTGGGGGACAGGTCAATCAGCCCCAGCATTTT

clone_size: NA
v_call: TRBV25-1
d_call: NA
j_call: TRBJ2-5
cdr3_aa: CASSEYRAGAQETQYF
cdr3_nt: TGTGCCAGCAGTGAATACCGGGCGGGGGCCCAGGAGACCCAGTACTTC

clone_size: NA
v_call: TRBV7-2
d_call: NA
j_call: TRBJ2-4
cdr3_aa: CASSLVRGAKNIQYF
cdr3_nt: TGTGCCAGCAGCTTAGTCCGGGGTGCCAAAAACATTCAGTACTTC

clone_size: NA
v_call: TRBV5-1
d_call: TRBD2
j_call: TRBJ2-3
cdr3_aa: CASSLFGGATDTQYF
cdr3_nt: TGCGCCAGCAGCTTGTTCGGGGGGGCAACAGATACGCAGTATTTT

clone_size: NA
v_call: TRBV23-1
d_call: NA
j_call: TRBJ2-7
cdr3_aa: CASRGSGNYEQYF
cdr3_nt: TGCGCCAGCAGGGGTAGCGGTAACTACGAGCAGTACTTC

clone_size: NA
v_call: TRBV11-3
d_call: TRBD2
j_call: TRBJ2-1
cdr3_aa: CASSLGLAGYEQFF
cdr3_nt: TGTGCCAGCAGCTTAGGCCTAGCGGGATATGAGCAGTTCTTC

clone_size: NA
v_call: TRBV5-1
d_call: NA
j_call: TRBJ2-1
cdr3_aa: CASSLDPRGAYNEQFF
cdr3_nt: TGCGCCAGCAGCTTGGACCCCCGTGGGGCGTACAATGAGCAGTTCTTC

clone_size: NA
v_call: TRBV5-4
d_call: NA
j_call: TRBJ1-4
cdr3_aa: CASSLASGPNEKLFF
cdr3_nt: TGTGCCAGCAGCTTGGCTTCAGGCCCAAATGAAAAACTGTTTTTT

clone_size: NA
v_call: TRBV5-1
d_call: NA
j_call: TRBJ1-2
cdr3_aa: CASSLVDFYGYTF
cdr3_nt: TGCGCCAGCAGCTTGGTGGACTTCTATGGCTACACCTTC

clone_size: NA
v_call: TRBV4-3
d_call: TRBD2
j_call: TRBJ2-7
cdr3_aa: CASSQGLAGEGYEQYF
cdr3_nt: TGCGCCAGCAGCCAAGGGCTAGCGGGGGAGGGATACGAGCAGTACTTC

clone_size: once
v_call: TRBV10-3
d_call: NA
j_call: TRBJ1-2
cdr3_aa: CAIKINRKYGYTF
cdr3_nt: TGTGCCATCAAGATTAACAGGAAGTATGGCTACACCTTC

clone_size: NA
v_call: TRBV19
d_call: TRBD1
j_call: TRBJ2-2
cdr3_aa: CASVQGQGRAGELFF
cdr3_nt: TGTGCCAGTGTTCAGGGACAGGGTAGGGCCGGGGAGCTGTTTTTT

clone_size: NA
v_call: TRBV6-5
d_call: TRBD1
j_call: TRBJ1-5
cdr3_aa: CASSLDRARQPQHF
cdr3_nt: TGTGCCAGCAGCCTCGACAGGGCTCGGCAGCCCCAGCATTTT

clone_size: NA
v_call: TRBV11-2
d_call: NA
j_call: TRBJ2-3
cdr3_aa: CASSGTTTDTQYF
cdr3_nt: TGTGCCAGCAGCGGGACAACCACAGATACGCAGTATTTT

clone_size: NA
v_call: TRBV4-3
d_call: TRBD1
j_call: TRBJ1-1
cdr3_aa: CASSPHATLPGQVNTEAFF
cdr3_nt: TGCGCCAGCAGCCCACACGCAACCTTACCCGGACAGGTGAACACTGAAGCTTTCTTT

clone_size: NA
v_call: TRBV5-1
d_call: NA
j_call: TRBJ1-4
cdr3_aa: CASSLESGVTNEKLFF
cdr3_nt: TGCGCCAGCAGCTTAGAATCAGGGGTAACTAATGAAAAACTGTTTTTT

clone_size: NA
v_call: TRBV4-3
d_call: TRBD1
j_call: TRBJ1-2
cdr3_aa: CASSPAGQDGAYGYTF
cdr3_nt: TGCGCCAGCAGCCCAGCCGGACAGGACGGGGCCTATGGCTACACCTTC

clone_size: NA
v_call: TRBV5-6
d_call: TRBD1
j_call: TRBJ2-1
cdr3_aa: CASSLGFGTGGEQFF
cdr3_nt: TGTGCCAGCAGCTTGGGGTTTGGGACAGGGGGAGAGCAGTTCTTC

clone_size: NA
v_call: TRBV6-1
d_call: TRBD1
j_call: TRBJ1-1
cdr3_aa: CASSKAGTGRTEAFF
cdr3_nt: TGTGCCAGCAGTAAAGCCGGGACAGGGCGGACTGAAGCTTTCTTT

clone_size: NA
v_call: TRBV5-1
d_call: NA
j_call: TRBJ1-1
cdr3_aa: CASSYDLGAEAFF
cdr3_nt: TGCGCCAGCAGCTATGACCTAGGAGCTGAAGCTTTCTTT

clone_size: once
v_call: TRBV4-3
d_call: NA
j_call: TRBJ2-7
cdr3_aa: CASSQDGISYEQYF
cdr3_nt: TGCGCCAGCAGCCAAGATGGCATCTCCTACGAGCAGTACTTC

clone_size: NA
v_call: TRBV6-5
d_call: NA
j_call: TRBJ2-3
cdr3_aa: CASSGLGASTDTQYF
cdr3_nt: TGTGCCAGCAGTGGGTTGGGGGCTAGCACAGATACGCAGTATTTT

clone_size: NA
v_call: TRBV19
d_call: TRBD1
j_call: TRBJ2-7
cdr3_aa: CASKPGTGNEQYF
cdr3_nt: TGTGCCAGTAAACCCGGGACAGGGAACGAGCAGTACTTC

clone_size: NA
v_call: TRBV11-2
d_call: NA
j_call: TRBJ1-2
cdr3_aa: CASSLATDFTYGYTF
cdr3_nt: TGTGCCAGCAGCTTAGCGACAGATTTTACCTATGGCTACACCTTC

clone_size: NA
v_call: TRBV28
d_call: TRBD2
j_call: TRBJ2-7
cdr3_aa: CASRLGTSGGYEQYF
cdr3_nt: TGTGCCAGCCGGCTCGGGACTAGCGGGGGCTACGAGCAGTACTTC

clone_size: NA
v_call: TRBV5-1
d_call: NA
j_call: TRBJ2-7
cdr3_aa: CASSLPGEQYF
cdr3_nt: TGCGCCAGCAGCCTACCAGGGGAGCAGTACTTC

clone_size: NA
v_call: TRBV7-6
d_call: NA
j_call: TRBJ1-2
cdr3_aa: CASSLYFTGQISVVTF
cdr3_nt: TGTGCCAGCAGCTTATACTTTACAGGGCAAATATCCGTCGTTACCTTC

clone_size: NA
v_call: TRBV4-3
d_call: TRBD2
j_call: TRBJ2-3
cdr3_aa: CASSQEMGTSGSTDTQYF
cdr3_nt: TGCGCCAGCAGCCAAGAAATGGGGACTAGCGGTAGCACAGATACGCAGTATTTT

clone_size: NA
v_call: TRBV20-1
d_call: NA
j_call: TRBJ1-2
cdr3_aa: CSGSERGGYTF
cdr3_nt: TGCAGTGGTTCGGAGAGAGGGGGCTACACCTTC

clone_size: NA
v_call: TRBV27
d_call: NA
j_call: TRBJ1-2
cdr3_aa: CASSLSAASSGYTF
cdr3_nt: TGTGCCAGCAGTTTATCGGCGGCCTCAAGCGGCTACACCTTC

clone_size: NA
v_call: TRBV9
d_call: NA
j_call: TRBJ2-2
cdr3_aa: CASSWGGDTGELFF
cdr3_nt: TGTGCCAGCAGCTGGGGCGGAGACACCGGGGAGCTGTTTTTT